What follows is one T cell receptor (beta chain) and its context. Its antigen is not identified. These data come from a study of cytomegalovirus exposure and HLA in healthy donors. Study at large: A subsequent analysis reported that the roughly 120 validation repertoires were produced on the same platform that had also been used for the 666 first-cohort repertoires.

Sequencing was performed with immunoSEQ multiplex PCR; in TCRdb, only in-frame clones are kept and a portion is missing. Of some 160,000 clones listed, about 88% are singletons. The donors were in the approximately 130-subject validation cohort; that cohort was separate from the 666-subject first cohort. V dropped 7 bases and J dropped 3 bases, with 15 bases sitting between them. CDR1 MNHEY and CDR2 SMNVEV come from the germline V gene (reference sequence). The CDR3 runs to 14 residues. Points from the study as a whole: The finding came from a later analysis; first-cohort TCR clusters tended to co-occur in the 130 or so validation repertoires.

The sample taken for sequencing was PBMCs. The TCR was taken from a man in his late teens or twenties in good health and CMV-seronegative. V and J are TRBV27 and TRBJ2-5; possible D gene TRBD2, 5 bases. Written as DNA, the CDR3 is TGTGCCAGCACCCGTGGTTGGGGAGAAGAGACCCAGTACTTC. It codes for CASTRGWGEETQYF.